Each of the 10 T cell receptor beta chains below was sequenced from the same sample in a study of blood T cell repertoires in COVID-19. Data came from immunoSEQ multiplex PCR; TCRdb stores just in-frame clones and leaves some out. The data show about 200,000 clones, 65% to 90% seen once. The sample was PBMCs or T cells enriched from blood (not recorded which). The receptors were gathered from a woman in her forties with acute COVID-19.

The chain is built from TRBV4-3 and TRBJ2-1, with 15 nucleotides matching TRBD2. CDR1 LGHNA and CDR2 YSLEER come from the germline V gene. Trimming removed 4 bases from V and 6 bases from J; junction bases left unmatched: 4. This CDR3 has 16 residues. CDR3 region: CASSPGLAGGLNEQFF. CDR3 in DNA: TGCGCCAGCAGCCCTGGACTAGCGGGAGGGCTCAATGAGCAGTTCTTC.

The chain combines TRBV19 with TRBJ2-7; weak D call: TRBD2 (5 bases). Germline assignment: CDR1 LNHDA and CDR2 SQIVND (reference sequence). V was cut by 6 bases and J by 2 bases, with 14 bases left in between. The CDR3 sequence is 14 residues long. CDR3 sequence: CASSGSAMAYEQYF. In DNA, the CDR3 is TGTGCCAGTAGCGGTAGCGCGATGGCCTACGAGCAGTACTTC. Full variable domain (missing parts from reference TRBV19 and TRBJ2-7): DGGITQSPKYLFRKEGQNVTLSCEQNLNHDAMYWYRQDPGQGLRLIYYSQIVNDFQKGDIAEGYSVSREKKESFPLTVTSAQKNPTAFYLCASSGSAMAYEQYFGPGTRLTVT.

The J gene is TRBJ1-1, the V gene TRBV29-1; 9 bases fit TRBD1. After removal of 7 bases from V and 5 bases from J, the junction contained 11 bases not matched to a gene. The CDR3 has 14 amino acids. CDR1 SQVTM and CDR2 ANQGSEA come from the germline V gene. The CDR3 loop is CSARHHDRGTEAFF. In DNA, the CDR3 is TGCAGCGCCAGACACCACGACAGGGGGACTGAAGCTTTCTTT.

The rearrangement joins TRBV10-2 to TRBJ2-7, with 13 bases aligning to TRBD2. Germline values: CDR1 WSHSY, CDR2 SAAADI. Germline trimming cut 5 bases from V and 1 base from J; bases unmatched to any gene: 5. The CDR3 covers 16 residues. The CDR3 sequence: CASSSRTSGGSYEQYF. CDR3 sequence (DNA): TGCGCCAGCAGTTCGCGGACTAGCGGGGGTTCCTACGAGCAGTACTTC.

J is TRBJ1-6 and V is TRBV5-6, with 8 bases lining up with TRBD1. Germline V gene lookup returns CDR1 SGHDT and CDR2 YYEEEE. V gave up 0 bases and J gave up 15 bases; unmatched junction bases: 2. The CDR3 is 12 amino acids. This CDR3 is CASSLGGQVLHF. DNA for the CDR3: TGTGCCAGCAGCTTGGGGGGACAGGTCCTCCACTTT. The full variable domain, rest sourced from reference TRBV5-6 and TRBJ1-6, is DAGVTQSPTHLIKTRGQQVTLRCSPKSGHDTVSWYQQALGQGPQFIFQYYEEEERQRGNFPDRFSGHQFPNYSSELNVNALLLGDSALYLCASSLGGQVLHFGNGTRLTVT.

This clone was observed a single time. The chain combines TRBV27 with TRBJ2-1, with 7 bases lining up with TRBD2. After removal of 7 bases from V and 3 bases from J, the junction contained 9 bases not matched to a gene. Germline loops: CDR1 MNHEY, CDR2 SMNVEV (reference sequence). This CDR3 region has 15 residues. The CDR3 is CASTPLGGSYNEQFF. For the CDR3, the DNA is TGTGCCAGCACCCCTTTAGGCGGGAGCTACAATGAGCAGTTCTTC.

The CDR3 is CASSGPLAGEDEQYF. The DNA of the CDR3 is TGTGCCAGCAGTGGACCACTAGCGGGAGAGGACGAGCAGTACTTC. This sequence joins TRBV25-1 and TRBJ2-7; 11 bases are shared with TRBD2. The V and J ends lost 4 bases and 5 bases, in that order; junction bases with no gene match: 7. This CDR3 region has 15 residues. Germline CDR1 reads MGHDK; CDR2 reads SYGVNS.

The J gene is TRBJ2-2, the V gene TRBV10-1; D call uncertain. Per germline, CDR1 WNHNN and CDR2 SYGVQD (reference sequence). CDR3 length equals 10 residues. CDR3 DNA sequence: TGCGCGGCCCGAACCGGGGAGCTGTTTTTT. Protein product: CAARTGELFF.

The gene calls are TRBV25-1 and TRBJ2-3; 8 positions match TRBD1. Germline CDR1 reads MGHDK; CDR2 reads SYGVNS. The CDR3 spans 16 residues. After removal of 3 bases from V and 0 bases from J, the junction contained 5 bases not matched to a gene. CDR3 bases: TGTGCCAGCAGTGATACCGACAGGGGTAGCACAGATACGCAGTATTTT. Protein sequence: CASSDTDRGSTDTQYF.

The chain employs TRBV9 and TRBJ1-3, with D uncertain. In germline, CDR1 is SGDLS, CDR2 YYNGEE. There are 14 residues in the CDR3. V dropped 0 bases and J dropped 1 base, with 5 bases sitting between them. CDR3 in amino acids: CASSVDSSGNTIYF. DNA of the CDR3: TGTGCCAGCAGCGTAGACTCGTCTGGAAACACCATATATTTT.